The subject of this entry is one T cell receptor (beta chain). Original methodology: Estimated nucleated cell counts came from reference gene primer amplification. The assay was immunoSEQ multiplex PCR, and TCRdb's table has in-frame clones only and misses some. V and J calls and clone size are given by that table; D and trimming were obtained from the DNA. Of about 78,000 clones detected, about 89% appear once; the ten largest clones hold roughly 2%. The sample comes from a study of blood T cell repertoires in COVID-19. Study-level background: Whether acute or convalescent, the COVID-19 samples came from the United States, Italy and Spain. T cells, B-cell-depleted T cells, or PBMCs provided the cDNA or gDNA that served as material.

After removal of 2 bases from V and 6 bases from J, the junction contained 7 bases not matched to a gene. The length of the CDR3 is 16 residues. Germline V gene lookup returns CDR1 SGHDT and CDR2 YYEEEE. The chain employs TRBV5-6 and TRBJ2-3; 12 nucleotides line up with TRBD1. The sequencing input was peripheral blood. This clonotype originated in a woman aged 55-70 years with acute or convalescent COVID-19. For the CDR3, the DNA is TGTGCCAGCAGCTTACGGGACAGGGGGCCCTACGATACGCAGTATTTT. Translation gives CASSLRDRGPYDTQYF.